Shown below are 12 T cell receptor beta chains from a single sample sequenced in a study of blood T cell repertoires in COVID-19. Sequencing was performed with immunoSEQ multiplex PCR; in TCRdb, only in-frame clones are kept and a portion is missing. The sample consists of 100,000 or so clones, around 83% of them appearing once. Sequenced sample: peripheral blood. The origin of the receptors is a man between 65 and 85 years old with active or convalescent COVID-19.

This clone has only a few counts. The rearrangement uses TRBV24-1 and TRBJ2-1, with 8 bases fitting TRBD1. Germline CDR1 reads KGHDR; CDR2 reads SFDVKD. The CDR3 totals 17 residues. Trimming at V came to 3 bases and at J to 3 bases, leaving 9 bases not matched to a gene. CDR3 DNA: TGTGCCACCAGTGATGGTCGGGGCAGGGGGCGCTACAATGAGCAGTTCTTC. It yields the protein CATSDGRGRGRYNEQFF.

The chain carries TRBV28 and TRBJ1-5; D might be TRBD1 (5 bases). The V end lost 3 bases, the J end lost 1 base, and 13 bases lay between the germline ends. Germline loops: CDR1 MDHEN, CDR2 SYDVKM. The CDR3 has 16 residues. The CDR3 region has the DNA TGTGCCAGCAGTTTGTGGGGGGGTCAAAGCAATCAGCCCCAGCATTTT. Translation gives CASSLWGGQSNQPQHF.

The rearrangement joins TRBV9 to TRBJ1-4; D perhaps matches TRBD1 (6 bases). V was clipped by 3 bases and J by 8 bases, with 17 bases between them. The germline gives CDR1 SGDLS, CDR2 YYNGEE. The CDR3 runs to 15 residues. Here the CDR3 reads CASSAYTGYNEKLFF. The DNA of the CDR3 is TGTGCCAGCAGCGCCTATACAGGGTATAACGAAAAACTGTTTTTT.

The chain is built from TRBV7-3 and TRBJ2-1; TRBD2 aligns across 11 bases. This CDR3 is 18 amino acids long. Losses at the gene ends were 3 bases for V and 8 bases for J; bases not matched to a gene: 15. CDR1 and CDR2 (germline): SGHTA, FQGTGA. The CDR3 DNA is TGTGCCAGCAGCTTGAGATCAATAGCGGGGGGGCCTAGCTATGAGCAGTTCTTC. It is translated as CASSLRSIAGGPSYEQFF.

The chain employs TRBV6-5 and TRBJ1-1, with 7 bases that match TRBD1. Germline loops: CDR1 MNHEY, CDR2 SVGAGI. The CDR3 has 14 residues. The V gene end was trimmed by 6 bases and the J gene end by 5 bases; junction bases not matched to a gene: 9. The CDR3 bases are TGTGCCAGCAGCCTCCTCGCAGGGGGAACTGAAGCTTTCTTT. This translates into CASSLLAGGTEAFF.

The rearrangement uses TRBV7-6 and TRBJ2-7, with TRBD1 as a possible D gene (6 bases). The germline V gene encodes CDR1 SGHVS and CDR2 FNYEAQ. V gave up 2 bases and J gave up 3 bases, with 14 bases separating them. The CDR3 contains 15 residues. The CDR3 region is CASSLLAGALYEQYF. For the CDR3, the DNA is TGTGCCAGCAGCTTACTGGCAGGGGCACTCTACGAGCAGTACTTC.

V and J are TRBV2 and TRBJ1-4; TRBD1 matches 8 bases. The CDR3 extends over 15 amino acids. Germline trimming cut 8 bases from V and 0 bases from J; bases unmatched to any gene: 5. CDR1 SNHLY and CDR2 FYNNEI come from the germline V gene. In DNA, the CDR3 is TGTGCCAGCGGAGGACAGGGTGCAACTAATGAAAAACTGTTTTTT. Translating gives CASGGQGATNEKLFF.

On this clone: The germline gene is not matched at one end of the junction; a read error may be the cause. The genes are TRBV7-7 and TRBJ2-1, with 10 bases fitting TRBD1. The germline CDR1 and CDR2 sequences are SSHAT and FNYEAQ (reference sequence). This CDR3 is built from 15 residues. The chain's CDR3 is CASSAGTGVYNEQFF. Written as DNA, the CDR3 is TGTGCTAGCAGCGCTGGGACAGGGGTCTACAATGAGCAGTTCTTC. Together with reference TRBV7-7 and TRBJ2-1, the CDR3 gives the full variable domain: GAGVSQSPRYKVTKRGQDVTLRCDPISSHATLYWYQQALGQGPEFLTYFNYEAQPDKSGLPSDRFSAERPEGSISTLTIQRTEQRDSAMYRCASSAGTGVYNEQFFGPGTRLTVL.

J is TRBJ2-1 and V is TRBV28, with 12 bases fitting TRBD2. V trimming: 4 bases; J trimming: 7 bases; junction bases outside the gene matches: 8. The length of the CDR3 is 16 residues. CDR1 is MDHEN and CDR2 is SYDVKM in the germline V gene. CDR3 DNA sequence: TGTGCCAGCAGTTCCCCTAGCGGGGGGGCCGTGAATGAGCAGTTCTTC. This gives the protein CASSSPSGGAVNEQFF.

Points on this clone: The identical CDR3 is also encoded by other nucleotide sequences in the sample. This chain joins TRBV28 and TRBJ2-2, with 9 bases identical to TRBD1. From germline, CDR1 is MDHEN and CDR2 SYDVKM. The V and J ends lost 4 bases and 1 base, in that order; junction bases with no gene match: 1. The CDR3 consists of 15 residues. This CDR3 is CASSSTGGNTGELFF. The CDR3 DNA reads TGTGCCAGCAGTTCGACAGGGGGGAACACCGGGGAGCTGTTTTTT.

The chain carries TRBV30 and TRBJ2-7; 9 bases match TRBD2. V was pared by 0 bases and J by 13 bases, with 7 bases of the junction left unmatched. Per the germline V gene, CDR1 is GTSNPN and CDR2 is SVGIG (reference sequence). CDR3 length equals 12 residues. CDR3 sequence: CAWSVLGGGEYF. In nucleotides, the CDR3 is TGTGCCTGGAGTGTACTTGGCGGGGGGGAATACTTC.

This chain uses TRBV3-1 (or the pseudogene TRBV3-2) with TRBJ1-4; TRBD1 might be the D (6 bases). V lost 1 base, J lost 8 bases, and 11 bases lay in between. The CDR3 extends over 14 amino acids. The germline CDR1 and CDR2 sequences are LGHDT and YNNKEL (reference sequence). The CDR3 nucleotides read TGTGCCAGCAGCCAAGGCGGGGGCCGGGAAAAACTGTTTTTT. Translating gives CASSQGGGREKLFF.